What follows are 19 T cell receptor beta chains derived from one specimen sequenced in a study of identical twins. MiXCR was run by TCRdb on the 5' RACE reads, yielding one entry per CDR3 protein. The profile shows about 190,000 distinct CDR3 sequences, roughly 15% of them singletons. The data also belong to a second study, concerning T cells expressing NK-cell markers.

Sequencing was done on a sample of CD8+ T cells sorted from blood. The source is a woman aged 18-35 years in good health.

The sample holds many counts of this clonotype. The chain employs TRBV20-1 and TRBJ2-1; D unclear. CDR1 DFQATT and CDR2 SNEGSKA come from the germline V gene (reference sequence). With 6 bases removed from V and 2 bases from J, the gap between germline ends came to 2 bases. This CDR3 spans 10 amino acids. The CDR3 reads CSAAYNEQFF. CDR3 nucleotides: TGCAGTGCGGCCTACAATGAGCAGTTCTTC.

This clonotype was detected a few times. The chain carries TRBV7-9 and TRBJ2-7, with 10 bases that match TRBD2. V was pared by 1 base and J by 2 bases, with 8 bases of the junction left unmatched. This CDR3 spans 17 amino acids. Germline assignment: CDR1 SEHNR and CDR2 FQNEAQ (reference sequence). The CDR3 protein is CASSLEASGSTTYEQYF. CDR3 DNA: TGTGCCAGCAGCTTAGAGGCTAGCGGGAGTACTACCTACGAGCAGTACTTC.

This clonotype came up a few times. The chain links TRBV14 to TRBJ2-7, with D tentatively TRBD1 or TRBD2 (6 bases each). CDR1 and CDR2 (germline): SGHDN, FVKESK. Trimming removed 3 bases at V and 2 bases at J, with 17 bases between. CDR3 size: 16 residues. The CDR3 reads CASSQSYSGAAYEQYF. DNA of the CDR3: TGTGCCAGCAGCCAGAGCTATTCGGGGGCCGCCTACGAGCAGTACTTC.

This clonotype was detected a few times. V usage is TRBV15 and J usage is TRBJ2-1, with a weak D call TRBD2 (5 bases). Germline V CDR1 and CDR2: LNHNV, YYDKDF (reference sequence). The ends were cut back, 1 base at V and 15 bases at J, with 13 bases in the middle. The CDR3 is 12 amino acids. CDR3 residues: CATSRGGPTLFF. In DNA, the CDR3 is TGTGCCACCAGCAGAGGAGGGCCAACTCTGTTCTTC.

The chain couples TRBV7-8 to TRBJ2-3; D unresolved. Deletions cut 5 bases from V and 0 bases from J, with 12 bases between. CDR3 size: 15 residues. CDR1 is SGHVS and CDR2 is FQNEAQ in the germline V gene. The CDR3 DNA reads TGTGCCAGCAGCCCAGCAACGTCTAGCACAGATACGCAGTATTTT. Its protein product is CASSPATSSTDTQYF.

V is TRBV6-5 and J is TRBJ2-1, with 8 positions matching TRBD1. V shed 7 bases, J shed 0 bases, and the junction held 11 bases outside the gene matches. This CDR3 comprises 17 residues. From germline, CDR1 is MNHEY and CDR2 SVGAGI. The CDR3 spells CASISSQGALSYNEQFF. CDR3 in DNA: TGTGCCAGCATTTCCTCCCAGGGGGCCCTCTCCTACAATGAGCAGTTCTTC.

This clonotype occurred a few times. The V call is TRBV7-8, the J call TRBJ2-5, with 9 bases identical to TRBD2. The germline V gene encodes CDR1 SGHVS and CDR2 FQNEAQ. Trimming removed 4 bases from V and 4 bases from J; junction bases left unmatched: 13. This CDR3 comprises 17 residues. The CDR3 is CASSSFLSSGTPETQYF. CDR3 in DNA: TGTGCCAGCAGCTCTTTTTTATCTAGCGGGACTCCAGAGACCCAGTACTTC.

This chain connects TRBV4-3 to TRBJ2-7; no firm D call. This CDR3 has 16 residues. V was trimmed by 0 bases and J by 0 bases, leaving 12 bases between them. In germline, CDR1 is LGHNA, CDR2 YSLEER. As DNA, the CDR3 is TGCGCCAGCAGCCAAGAGCGCGAGTCTGGCTCCTACGAGCAGTACTTC. This encodes CASSQERESGSYEQYF.

This clonotype was seen at least ten times. The chain combines TRBV5-6 with TRBJ1-1; TRBD1 is a possible D gene (6 bases). The V gene lost 5 bases and the J gene lost 2 bases, with 10 bases spanning the gap. The CDR3 sequence is 13 residues long. Germline V lookup: CDR1 SGHDT, CDR2 YYEEEE. CDR3 region: CASSSTGNTEAFF. CDR3 bases: TGTGCCAGCAGTTCGACAGGAAACACTGAAGCTTTCTTT.

In this sample, this clonotype turned up a few times. One end of the junction does not line up with germline, which may come from a read error. The rearrangement links TRBV20-1 to TRBJ2-1; 9 bases map to TRBD2. The germline gives CDR1 DFQATT, CDR2 SNEGSKA (reference sequence). CDR3 length: 16 amino acids. CDR3 protein: CNANPSEAGGYNEQFF. In DNA, the CDR3 is TGCAATGCTAACCCCTCTGAGGCGGGAGGGTACAATGAGCAGTTCTTC.

This clonotype appeared a few times. This chain joins TRBV9 and TRBJ2-7; D is possibly TRBD1 or TRBD2 (5 bases each). The CDR3 contains 14 residues. The V gene lost 3 bases and the J gene lost 3 bases, with 13 bases spanning the gap. CDR1 is SGDLS, CDR2 YYNGEE, per germline. The CDR3 DNA reads as TGTGCCAGCAGCGCCGCCGGGACCAGCTACGAGCAGTACTTC. Translating it yields CASSAAGTSYEQYF.

There are many counts of this clonotype. V gene TRBV29-1 combines with J gene TRBJ2-1; no reliable D call. V was shortened by 6 bases and J by 7 bases, with 7 bases between the two germline ends. Germline V CDR1 and CDR2: SQVTM, ANQGSEA. The CDR3 loop spans 10 amino acids. CDR3 in DNA: TGCAGCGTAGGGTTAAATGAGCAGTTCTTC. Its translation: CSVGLNEQFF.

In this sample, this clonotype turned up many times. The rearrangement links TRBV12-3 or TRBV12-4 to TRBJ2-1, with 7 bases aligning to TRBD1. This CDR3 spans 16 amino acids. V lost 3 bases to trimming and J lost 4 bases; unmatched junction nucleotides: 9. CDR3 nucleotides: TGTGCCAGCAGTTTGATCCCAGGGGGACCTTACAATGAGCAGTTCTTC. Its translation: CASSLIPGGPYNEQFF.

This clonotype was counted only a few times. V gene TRBV30 combines with J gene TRBJ2-5, with D maybe TRBD2 (5 bases). Trimming left V 3 bases short and J 0 bases short, with 5 bases between. This CDR3 has 12 amino acids. Germline loops: CDR1 GTSNPN, CDR2 SVGIG (reference sequence). The chain's CDR3 is CAWSGDQETQYF. The DNA for the CDR3 is TGTGCCTGGAGCGGGGACCAAGAGACCCAGTACTTC.

This clonotype was counted ten times or more. The chain has TRBV7-9 and TRBJ2-3; D unclear. V lost 6 bases to trimming and J lost 4 bases, with 8 bases between them. The CDR3 spans 12 residues. Germline assignment: CDR1 SEHNR and CDR2 FQNEAQ (reference sequence). The CDR3: CASSFLADTQYF. CDR3 in DNA: TGTGCCAGCAGTTTCCTCGCAGATACGCAGTATTTT.

The V and J genes are TRBV12-3 or TRBV12-4 and TRBJ1-1; D might be TRBD1 (5 bases). The CDR3 length is 12 residues. V was shortened by 3 bases and J by 6 bases, with 8 bases between the two germline ends. The CDR3 coding sequence is TGTGCCAGCAGTTTTGGGACCTCTGAAGCTTTCTTT. Its translation is CASSFGTSEAFF.

The sample holds a few counts of this clonotype. The chain links TRBV9 to TRBJ2-7; either TRBD1 or TRBD2 may supply D (7 bases each). V was pared by 0 bases and J by 6 bases, with 13 bases between. CDR1 is SGDLS, CDR2 YYNGEE, per germline. This CDR3 spans 14 amino acids. CDR3 DNA sequence: TGTGCCAGCAGCGTAGCAGGGGGGGCGAGCGAGCAGTACTTC. It codes for CASSVAGGASEQYF.

This clonotype was detected a few times. The chain uses TRBV5-1 and TRBJ2-1; 7 bases line up with TRBD2. V lost 4 bases, J lost 1 base, and 5 bases stayed unmatched. This CDR3 has 15 amino acids. Germline loops: CDR1 SGHRS, CDR2 YFSETQ. CDR3 region: CASSPLGGSYNEQFF. The CDR3 DNA reads as TGCGCCAGCAGCCCCCTCGGGGGGTCCTACAATGAGCAGTTCTTC.

This clonotype was seen more than once but under ten times. Mismatch with germline at one junction end may stem from a read error. This chain links TRBV11-1 with TRBJ1-2; a weak D match, TRBD1 (5 bases). CDR1 and CDR2 (germline): SGHAT, FQDESV (reference sequence). The CDR3 loop spans 18 amino acids. Here the CDR3 reads CASILITGRENPAGGYTF. The CDR3 nucleotides read TGTGCCAGCATCTTAATCACCGGCAGGGAAAATCCCGCCGGTGGCTACACCTTC. The full variable domain, rest sourced from reference TRBV11-1 and TRBJ1-2, is EAEVAQSPRYKITEKSQAVAFWCDPISGHATLYWYRQILGQGPELLVQFQDESVVDDSQLPKDRFSAERLKGVDSTLKIQPAELGDSAMYLCASILITGRENPAGGYTFGSGTRLTVV.